This T cell receptor (beta chain) is from a study of blood T cell repertoires in COVID-19. In the study overall: The samples span acute and convalescent COVID-19 from the United States, Italy and Spain. T cells, B-cell-depleted T cells, or PBMCs provided the cDNA or gDNA that served as material.

Germline V gives CDR1 MNHNS, CDR2 SASEGT. V lost 0 bases to trimming and J lost 4 bases, with 16 bases between them. The CDR3 loop spans 16 amino acids. Authors' methods: How many nucleated cells were present was estimated from reference gene primer amplification. The assay was immunoSEQ multiplex PCR, and TCRdb's table has in-frame clones only and misses some. V and J calls and clone size come straight from that table; D and trimming were deduced from the DNA. The data contain 100,000 to 150,000 clones, over 75% of them singletons. The origin of this receptor is a man aged 55 to 69 with active or convalescent COVID-19. V and J are TRBV6-1 and TRBJ2-7; D may be TRBD2 (6 bases). Specimen: peripheral blood. The CDR3, as DNA: TGTGCCAGCAGTGAAGCCGCCGGGACTCGTTATTACGAGCAGTACTTC. Protein: CASSEAAGTRYYEQYF.